This T cell receptor (beta chain) was recovered during a study of neurological immune-mediated disorders. Study outcomes and limitations: HTLV-1-associated myelopathy ranked highest for TCR clonal expansion and multiple sclerosis lowest, beneath healthy controls.

Germline V gene lookup returns CDR1 LGHDT and CDR2 YNNKEL (reference sequence). V shed 0 bases and J shed 3 bases, with 9 bases lying between them. The CDR3 is 15 residues long. From 2 million PBMCs stored at -80 C, the unsorted libraries were generated. This clonotype was seen many times. The antigen is unknown. The authors made cDNA by 5'RACE with 10-nucleotide random UMIs. From 15-18 subjects, every sequencing run obtained over 160 million TCR-beta sequences. TCRdb re-derived calls from the 5' RACE reads in MiXCR, one entry per CDR3 protein. The sample includes 39,000 or so distinct CDR3 sequences, more than 2% of them seen just once.

The sample taken for sequencing was PBMCs. This receptor was taken from a man aged 30 to 39 with multiple sclerosis. The V and J genes are TRBV3-1 and TRBJ1-5; unclear D gene. The CDR3 spells CASSQDSRPNQPQHF. CDR3 nucleotides: TGTGCCAGCAGCCAAGATAGCAGGCCCAATCAGCCCCAGCATTTT.